This entry concerns a single T cell receptor beta chain. The clone's antigen remains unknown. One base away there is no much larger clone; base qualities are not given. Patients with hyperthyroidism were aged 18 to 65 years, had been newly diagnosed, and had a disease duration of less than 2 months. Patients were excluded if they had other autoimmune diseases, uncontrolled infections, pregnancy or lactation. Clinical symptoms, serum thyroxine, TRAb, thyroid ultrasound and orbital computed tomography formed the basis of the diagnosis. Total RNA was extracted with Trizol reagent and quality-checked on an Agilent 2100 Bioanalyzer. Looking up the germline V gene yields CDR1 SGHRS and CDR2 YFSETQ. The CDR3 starts with the cysteine, ends with the phenylalanine, and has 13 residues. The sequence is cut down to CDR3 DNA, 39 bases in frame from base 1. The V end gives up 6 bases and the J end 7 bases, leaving 4 bases in the junction not matched to a gene.

The sample belongs to a study of Graves' ophthalmopathy and Graves' hyperthyroidism listed by TCRdb under 2018. Context from the whole study: A patient counted as having stable hyperthyroidism if there was no progression to ophthalmopathy within 18 months of follow-up. TCR beta repertoire signatures were used to distinguish Graves' ophthalmopathy from Graves' hyperthyroidism and to predict progression to ophthalmopathy. In total, 135 blood samples were TCR-sequenced: approximately 40 ophthalmopathy, under 85 hyperthyroidism and roughly 17 hyperthyroidism-to-ophthalmopathy patients. To explore V-J signatures that distinguish ophthalmopathy from hyperthyroidism, a discovery set of more than 90 patients was enrolled, made up of about 40 with ophthalmopathy and roughly 55 with stable hyperthyroidism. An independent validation cohort was composed of roughly 18 hyperthyroidism patients and more than 15 patients who later progressed from hyperthyroidism to ophthalmopathy. In over 5 hyperthyroidism patients, the T-cell repertoire of thyroid tissue was compared with the T-cell repertoire of blood. Following sampling, methimazole starting at 30 mg daily was administered to hyperthyroidism patients, and high-dose intravenous methylprednisolone was administered to ophthalmopathy patients.

For repertoire sequencing, the TCR beta CDR3 regions were amplified from RNA transcripts. HTBI primers and the Qiagen OneStep RT-PCR kit were used in a first-round RT-PCR, which was followed by a second-round multiplex PCR, size selection and purification. Libraries were sequenced on an Illumina HiSeq2000 using paired-end 100 bp reads. Concerning the study's data processing: Reads were processed with SOAPnuke, discarding reads with adapters, uncalled bases, mean Phred below 15, or no exact constant-primer or identifier match. High-quality paired reads were merged with COPE v1.2.5. Each unique nucleotide sequence was defined as a clonotype, and clonotypes were aligned to IMGT TRB V, D and J references with MiTCR v1.1. The analysis was limited to V-J combinations with a frequency above 0.0001, which together covered 99% to 99.2% of the repertoires. For each V-J combination, a TCR clonal expansion and chaos score was defined as F50 clonal expansion divided by the chaos observed in the TCRdist matrix. Welch's t-statistics and random forest were used to reduce the features to 10 to 15 V-J combinations, which were then used as input to a naive Bayes classifier. The Morisita-Horn index was used to measure how similar the thyroid and blood repertoires were. TCRdb reprocessing: public reads trimmed at Q25 with fastp, clones called with MiXCR, in-frame beta chains kept. Every CDR3 protein is listed once, alongside the most common genes and DNA of its rows. These V and J calls are TCRdb output, not the study's own analysis. This sample is represented by a few hundred thousand distinct CDR3 sequences; less than 40% of them were singletons. About 4.2% of the sample is in the top ten clones.

Study-level results and caveats: No statistical method was used to predetermine the sample size, and group allocation was not hidden from the investigators. In validation, the model predicted ophthalmopathy progression with about 70% sensitivity and approximately 72% specificity; some 13 predicted patients were CT-confirmed with GO in a median of approximately 6.5 months. In cross-validation, the 13-signature model distinguished ophthalmopathy from stable hyperthyroidism with 87.88% sensitivity and roughly 81% specificity, while in the test set the corresponding values were roughly 80% and 75%. Among expanded thyroid clonotypes with frequency above 0.001, most also showed up in blood, which suggests that blood repertoires may reflect the thyroid immune response.

This receptor was taken from an adult man with Graves' hyperthyroidism. Sequenced: peripheral blood or thyroid tissue (not recorded which). The sequence is built from TRBV5-1 and TRBJ1-2, with 12 central nucleotides matching TRBD1. The sequenced DNA is TGCGCCAGCACCGTGGGACAGGGGGCTGGCTACACCTTC. Protein translation: CASTVGQGAGYTF.